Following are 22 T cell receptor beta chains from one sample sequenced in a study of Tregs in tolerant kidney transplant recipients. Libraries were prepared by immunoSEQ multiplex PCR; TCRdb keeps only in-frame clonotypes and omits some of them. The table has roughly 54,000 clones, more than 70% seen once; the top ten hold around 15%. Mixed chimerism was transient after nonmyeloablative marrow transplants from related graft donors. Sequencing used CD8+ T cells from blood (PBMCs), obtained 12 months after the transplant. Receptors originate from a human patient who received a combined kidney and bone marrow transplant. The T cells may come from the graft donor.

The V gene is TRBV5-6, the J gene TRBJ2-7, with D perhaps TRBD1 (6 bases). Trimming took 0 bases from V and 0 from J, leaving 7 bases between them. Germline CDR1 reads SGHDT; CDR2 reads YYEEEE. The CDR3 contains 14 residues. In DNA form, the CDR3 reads TGTGCCAGCAGCTTGGTACAGGGCTCCTACGAGCAGTACTTC. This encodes CASSLVQGSYEQYF.

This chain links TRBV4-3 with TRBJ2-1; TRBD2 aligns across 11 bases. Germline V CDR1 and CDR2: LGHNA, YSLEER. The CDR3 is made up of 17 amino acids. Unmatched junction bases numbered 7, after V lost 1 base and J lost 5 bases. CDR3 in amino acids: CASSQVLATSGDNEQFF. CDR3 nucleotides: TGCGCCAGCAGCCAAGTTCTCGCGACTAGCGGGGACAATGAGCAGTTCTTC.

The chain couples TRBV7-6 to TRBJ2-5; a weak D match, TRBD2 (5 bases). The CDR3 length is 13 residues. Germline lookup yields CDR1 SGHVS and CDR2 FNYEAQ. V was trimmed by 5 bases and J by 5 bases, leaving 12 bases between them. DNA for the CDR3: TGTGCCAGCAGCGAGCGGCTGGCGGAGACCCAGTACTTC. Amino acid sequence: CASSERLAETQYF.

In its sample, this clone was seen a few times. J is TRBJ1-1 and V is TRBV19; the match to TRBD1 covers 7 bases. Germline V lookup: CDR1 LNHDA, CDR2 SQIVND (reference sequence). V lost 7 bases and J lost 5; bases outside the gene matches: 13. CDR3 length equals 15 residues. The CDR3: CASTQGGRARTEAFF. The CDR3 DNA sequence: TGTGCCAGTACCCAAGGGGGCAGGGCGAGGACTGAAGCTTTCTTT.

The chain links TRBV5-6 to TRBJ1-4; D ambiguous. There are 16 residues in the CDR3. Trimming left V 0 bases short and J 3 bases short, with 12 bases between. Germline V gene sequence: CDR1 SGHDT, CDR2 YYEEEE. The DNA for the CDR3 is TGTGCCAGCAGCTTGGTTGGCCTCGGGGCTAATGAAAAACTGTTTTTT. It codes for CASSLVGLGANEKLFF. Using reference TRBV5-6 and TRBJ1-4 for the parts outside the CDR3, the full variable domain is DAGVTQSPTHLIKTRGQQVTLRCSPKSGHDTVSWYQQALGQGPQFIFQYYEEEERQRGNFPDRFSGHQFPNYSSELNVNALLLGDSALYLCASSLVGLGANEKLFFGSGTQLSVL.

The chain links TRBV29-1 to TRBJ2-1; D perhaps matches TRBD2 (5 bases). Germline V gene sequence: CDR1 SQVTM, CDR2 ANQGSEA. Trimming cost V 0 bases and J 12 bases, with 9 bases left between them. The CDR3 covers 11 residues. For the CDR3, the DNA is TGCAGCGTTGAAGATCTACGGGGGCAGTTCTTC. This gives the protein CSVEDLRGQFF.

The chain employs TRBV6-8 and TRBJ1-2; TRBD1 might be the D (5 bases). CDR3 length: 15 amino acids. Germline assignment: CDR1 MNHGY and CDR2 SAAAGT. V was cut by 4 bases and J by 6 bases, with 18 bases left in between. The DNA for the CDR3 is TGTGCCAGCAGTTGCCCTGGTGGGGGGTGGGATGGCTACACCTTC. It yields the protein CASSCPGGGWDGYTF.

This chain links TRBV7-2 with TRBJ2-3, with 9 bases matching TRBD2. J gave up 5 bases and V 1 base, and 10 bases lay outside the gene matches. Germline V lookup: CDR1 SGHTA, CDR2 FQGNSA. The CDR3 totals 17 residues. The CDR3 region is CASSLVWLAGAVDTQYF. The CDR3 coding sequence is TGTGCCAGCAGCTTAGTCTGGTTAGCGGGAGCGGTAGATACGCAGTATTTT.

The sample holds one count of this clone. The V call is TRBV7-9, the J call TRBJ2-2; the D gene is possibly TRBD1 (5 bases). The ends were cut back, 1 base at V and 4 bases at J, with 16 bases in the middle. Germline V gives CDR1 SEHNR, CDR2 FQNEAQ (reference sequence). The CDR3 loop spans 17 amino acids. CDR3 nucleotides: TGTGCCAGCAGCTTAGAACGAGGACATCTGCTCACCGGGGAGCTGTTTTTT. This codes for CASSLERGHLLTGELFF.

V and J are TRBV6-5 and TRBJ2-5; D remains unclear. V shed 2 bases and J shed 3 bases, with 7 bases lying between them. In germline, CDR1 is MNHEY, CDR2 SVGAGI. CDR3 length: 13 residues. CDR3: CASSYREEETQYF. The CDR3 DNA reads TGTGCCAGCAGTTACAGAGAGGAAGAGACCCAGTACTTC.

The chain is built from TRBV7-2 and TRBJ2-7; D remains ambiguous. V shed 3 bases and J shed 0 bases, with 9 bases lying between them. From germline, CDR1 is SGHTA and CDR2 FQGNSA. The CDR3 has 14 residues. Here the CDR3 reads CASSFLGDSYEQYF. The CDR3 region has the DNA TGTGCCAGCAGCTTTCTCGGTGACTCCTACGAGCAGTACTTC.

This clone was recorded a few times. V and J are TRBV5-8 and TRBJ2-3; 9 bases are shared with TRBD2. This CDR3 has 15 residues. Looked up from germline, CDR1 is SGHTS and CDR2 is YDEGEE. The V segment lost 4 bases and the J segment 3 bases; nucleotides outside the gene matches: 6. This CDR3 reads CASSRLAAGTDTQYF. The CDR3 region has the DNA TGTGCCAGCAGCCGACTAGCGGCGGGGACAGATACGCAGTATTTT.

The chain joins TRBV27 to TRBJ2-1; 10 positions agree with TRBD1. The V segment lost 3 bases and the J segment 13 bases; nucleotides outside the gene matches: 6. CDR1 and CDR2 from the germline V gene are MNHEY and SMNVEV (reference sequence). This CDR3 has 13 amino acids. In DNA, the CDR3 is TGTGCCAGCAGTTTGGGGACAGGGGCGGATCAGTTCTTC. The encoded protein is CASSLGTGADQFF.

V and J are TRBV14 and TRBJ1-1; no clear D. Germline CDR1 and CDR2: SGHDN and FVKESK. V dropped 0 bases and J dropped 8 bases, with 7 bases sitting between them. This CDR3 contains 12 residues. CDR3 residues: CASSQEFREAFF. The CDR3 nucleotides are TGTGCCAGCAGCCAAGAGTTCAGAGAAGCTTTCTTT.

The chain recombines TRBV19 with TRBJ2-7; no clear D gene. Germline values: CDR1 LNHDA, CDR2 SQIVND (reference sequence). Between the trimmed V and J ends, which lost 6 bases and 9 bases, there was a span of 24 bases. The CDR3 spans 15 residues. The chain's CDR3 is CASSETASILGGQYF. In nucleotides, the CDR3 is TGTGCCAGTAGCGAAACGGCATCCATCCTCGGCGGGCAGTACTTC.

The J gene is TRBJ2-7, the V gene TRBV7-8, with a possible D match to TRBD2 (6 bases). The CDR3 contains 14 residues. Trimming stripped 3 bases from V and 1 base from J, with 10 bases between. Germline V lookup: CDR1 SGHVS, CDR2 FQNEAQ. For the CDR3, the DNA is TGTGCCAGCAGCTTCGGGAGTTCGTCCTACGAGCAGTACTTC. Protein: CASSFGSSSYEQYF.

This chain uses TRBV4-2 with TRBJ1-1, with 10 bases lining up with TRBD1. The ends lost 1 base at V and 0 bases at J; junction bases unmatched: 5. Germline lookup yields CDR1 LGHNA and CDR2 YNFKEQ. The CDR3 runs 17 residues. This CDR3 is CASSQAGQGGMNTEAFF. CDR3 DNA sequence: TGTGCCAGCAGCCAAGCTGGACAGGGGGGAATGAACACTGAAGCTTTCTTT.

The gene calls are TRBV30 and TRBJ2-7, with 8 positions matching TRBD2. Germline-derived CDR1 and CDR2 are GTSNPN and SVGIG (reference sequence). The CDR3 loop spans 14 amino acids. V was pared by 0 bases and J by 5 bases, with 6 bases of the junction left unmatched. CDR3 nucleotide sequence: TGTGCCTGGAGTGTGGGCGGGGGGCTCGACGAGCAGTACTTC. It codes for CAWSVGGGLDEQYF. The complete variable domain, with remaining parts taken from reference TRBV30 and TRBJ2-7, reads SQTIHQWPATLVQPVGSPLSLECTVEGTSNPNLYWYRQAAGRGLQLLFYSVGIGQISSEVPQNLSASRPQDRQFILSSKKLLLSDSGFYLCAWSVGGGLDEQYFGPGTRLTVT.

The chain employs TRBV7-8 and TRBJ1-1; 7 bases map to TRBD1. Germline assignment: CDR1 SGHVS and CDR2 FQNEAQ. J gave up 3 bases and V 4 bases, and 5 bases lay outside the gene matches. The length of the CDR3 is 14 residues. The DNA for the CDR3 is TGTGCCAGCAGCTACGGACAGGTGTACACTGAAGCTTTCTTT. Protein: CASSYGQVYTEAFF.

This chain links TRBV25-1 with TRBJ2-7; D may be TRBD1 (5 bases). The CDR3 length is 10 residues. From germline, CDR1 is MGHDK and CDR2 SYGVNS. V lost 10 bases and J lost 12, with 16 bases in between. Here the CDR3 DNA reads TGTGCCACCTATGGGGCAGGGCTGTACTTC. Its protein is CATYGAGLYF.

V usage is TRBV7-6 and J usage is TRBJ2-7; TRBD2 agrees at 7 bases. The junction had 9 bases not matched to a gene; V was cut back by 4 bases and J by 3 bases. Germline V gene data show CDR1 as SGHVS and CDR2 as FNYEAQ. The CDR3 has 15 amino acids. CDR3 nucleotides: TGTGCCAGCAGCTATCAGAGGGAGGGTGTCTACGAGCAGTACTTC. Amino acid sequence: CASSYQREGVYEQYF.

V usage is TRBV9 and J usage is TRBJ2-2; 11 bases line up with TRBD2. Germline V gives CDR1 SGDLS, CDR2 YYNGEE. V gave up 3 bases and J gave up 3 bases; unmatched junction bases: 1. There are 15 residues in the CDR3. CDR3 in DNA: TGTGCCAGCAGCGATAGCGGGAGGGACACCGGGGAGCTGTTTTTT. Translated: CASSDSGRDTGELFF.